What follows are 6 T cell receptor beta chains derived from one specimen sequenced in a study of OX40 agonist ivuxolimab in advanced cancers. TCRdb's table, derived via immunoSEQ multiplex PCR, lists solely in-frame clones and lacks some. The sample has about 82,000 clones, 91% seen once; the top ten hold approximately 2.4%. The sample was CD4+ or CD8+ T cells sorted from blood, taken in a trial of the OX40 agonist ivuxolimab. The receptors shown here come from an adult with an advanced solid tumor such as melanoma, head and neck, liver or kidney cancer.

The chain links TRBV5-1 to TRBJ1-2; D not certain. The CDR3 extends over 14 amino acids. Germline-derived CDR1 and CDR2 are SGHRS and YFSETQ. Trimming removed 0 bases from V and 1 base from J, with 7 bases in between. DNA for the CDR3: TGCGCCAGCAGCTTGGATGGAGGTAACTATGGCTACACCTTC. Its protein product is CASSLDGGNYGYTF.

V gene TRBV2 combines with J gene TRBJ2-7; TRBD2 matches 9 bases. Germline values: CDR1 SNHLY, CDR2 FYNNEI. Trimming removed 3 bases from V and 4 bases from J; junction bases left unmatched: 7. The CDR3 spans 15 residues. The CDR3 protein is CASSDRLAVRYEQYF. For the CDR3, the DNA is TGTGCCAGCAGTGATAGACTAGCGGTTCGATACGAGCAGTACTTC.

Only one count was recorded for this clone. J is TRBJ1-1 and V is TRBV5-6, with 8 bases fitting TRBD1. The germline gives CDR1 SGHDT, CDR2 YYEEEE. This CDR3 region has 14 residues. V was clipped by 3 bases and J by 1 base; unmatched bases: 2. The CDR3 spells CASSSGQANTEAFF. The CDR3 nucleotides are TGTGCCAGCAGCTCGGGACAGGCGAACACTGAAGCTTTCTTT.

V and J are TRBV10-2 and TRBJ2-5, with D perhaps being TRBD1 or TRBD2 (5 bases each). In germline, CDR1 is WSHSY, CDR2 SAAADI. Trimming removed 6 bases at V and 2 bases at J, with 16 bases between. This CDR3 is built from 15 residues. This CDR3 reads CASRRGEAPQETQYF. CDR3 DNA sequence: TGCGCCAGCAGGAGGGGCGAGGCCCCACAAGAGACCCAGTACTTC.

The chain links TRBV28 to TRBJ1-2; 7 bases align to TRBD1. The germline CDR1 and CDR2 sequences are MDHEN and SYDVKM. V shed 7 bases and J 1 base; nucleotides not matched to a gene: 9. The CDR3 is 15 amino acids. The CDR3 sequence: CASTPGQIINYGYTF. In DNA form, the CDR3 reads TGTGCCAGCACACCGGGACAGATCATTAACTATGGCTACACCTTC.

This clone showed up just a few times. This chain connects TRBV30 to TRBJ1-1; unclear D gene. Germline assignment: CDR1 GTSNPN and CDR2 SVGIG (reference sequence). Trimming removed 0 bases from V and 5 bases from J, with 10 bases in between. The CDR3 totals 13 residues. CDR3 region: CAWSVWLGTEAFF. In nucleotides, the CDR3 is TGTGCCTGGAGTGTATGGCTGGGGACTGAAGCTTTCTTT.